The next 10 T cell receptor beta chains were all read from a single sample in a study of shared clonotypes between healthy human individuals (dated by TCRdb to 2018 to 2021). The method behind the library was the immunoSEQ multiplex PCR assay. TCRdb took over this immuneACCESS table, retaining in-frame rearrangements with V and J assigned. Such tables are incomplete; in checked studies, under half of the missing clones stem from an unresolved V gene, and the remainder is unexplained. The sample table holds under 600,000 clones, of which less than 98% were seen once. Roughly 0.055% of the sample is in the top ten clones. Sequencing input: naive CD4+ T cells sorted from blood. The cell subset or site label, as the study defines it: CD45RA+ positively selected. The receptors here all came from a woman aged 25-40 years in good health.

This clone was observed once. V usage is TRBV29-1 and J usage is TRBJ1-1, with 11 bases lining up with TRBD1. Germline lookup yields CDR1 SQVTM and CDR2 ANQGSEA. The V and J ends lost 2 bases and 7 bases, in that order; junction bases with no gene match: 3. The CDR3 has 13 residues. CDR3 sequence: CSVEPDRGLEAFF. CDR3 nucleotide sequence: TGCAGCGTTGAACCGGACAGGGGGCTTGAAGCTTTCTTT.

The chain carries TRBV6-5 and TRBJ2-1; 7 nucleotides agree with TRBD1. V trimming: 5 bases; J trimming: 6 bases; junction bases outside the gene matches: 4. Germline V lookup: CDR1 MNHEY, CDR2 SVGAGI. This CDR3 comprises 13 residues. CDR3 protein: CASSRQGPNEQFF. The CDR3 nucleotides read TGTGCCAGCAGTCGACAGGGTCCCAATGAGCAGTTCTTC.

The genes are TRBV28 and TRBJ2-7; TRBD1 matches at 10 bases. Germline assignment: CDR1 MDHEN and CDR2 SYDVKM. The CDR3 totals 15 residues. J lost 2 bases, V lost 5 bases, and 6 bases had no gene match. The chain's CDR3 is CASSTHGQGAYEQYF. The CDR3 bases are TGTGCCAGCAGTACTCACGGACAGGGGGCCTACGAGCAGTACTTC.

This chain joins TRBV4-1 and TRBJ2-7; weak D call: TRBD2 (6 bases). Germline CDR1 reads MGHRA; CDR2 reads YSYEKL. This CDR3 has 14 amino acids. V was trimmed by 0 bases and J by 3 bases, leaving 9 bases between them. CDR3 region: CASSQDGGIYEQYF. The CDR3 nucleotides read TGCGCCAGCAGCCAAGATGGGGGGATCTACGAGCAGTACTTC.

The CDR3 DNA reads TGTGCCACTCTCGAGCGGAGGAACACTGAAGCTTTCTTT. Encoded protein: CATLERRNTEAFF. V and J are TRBV10-3 and TRBJ1-1; D unclear. In germline, CDR1 is ENHRY, CDR2 SYGVKD. Trimming took off 10 bases at V and 1 base at J, with 13 bases between the two ends. CDR3 size: 13 residues.

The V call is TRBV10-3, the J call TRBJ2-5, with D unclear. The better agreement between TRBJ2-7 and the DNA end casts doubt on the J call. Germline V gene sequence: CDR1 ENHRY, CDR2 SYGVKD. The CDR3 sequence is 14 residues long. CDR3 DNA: TGTGCCATCAGTGAGTCGCAGAATCCCTACGAGCAGTACTTC. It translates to CAISESQNPYEQYF.

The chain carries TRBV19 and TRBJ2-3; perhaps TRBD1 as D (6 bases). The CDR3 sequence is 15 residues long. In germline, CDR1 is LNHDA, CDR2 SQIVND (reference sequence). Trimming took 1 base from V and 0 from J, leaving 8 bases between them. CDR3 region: CASSIAQGSTDTQYF. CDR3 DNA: TGTGCCAGTAGTATAGCGCAGGGGAGCACAGATACGCAGTATTTT.

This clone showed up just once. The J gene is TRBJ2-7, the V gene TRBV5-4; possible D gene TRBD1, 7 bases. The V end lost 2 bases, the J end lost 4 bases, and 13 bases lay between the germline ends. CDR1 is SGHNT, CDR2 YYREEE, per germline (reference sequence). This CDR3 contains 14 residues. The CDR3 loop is CASSLGGGSYEQYF. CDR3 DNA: TGTGCCAGCAGCTTAGGAGGGGGCAGTTACGAGCAGTACTTC.

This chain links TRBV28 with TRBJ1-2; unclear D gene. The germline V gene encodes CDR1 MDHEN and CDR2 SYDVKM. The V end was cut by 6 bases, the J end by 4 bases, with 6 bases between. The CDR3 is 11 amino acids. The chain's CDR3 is CASSTPYGYTF. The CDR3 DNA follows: TGTGCCAGCAGCACCCCCTATGGCTACACCTTC.

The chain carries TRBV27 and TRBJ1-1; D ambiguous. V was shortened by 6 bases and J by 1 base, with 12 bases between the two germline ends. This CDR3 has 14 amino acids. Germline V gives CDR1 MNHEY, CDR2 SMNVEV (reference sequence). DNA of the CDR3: TGTGCCAGCAGGGCAGGACGGCAGAACACTGAAGCTTTCTTT. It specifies CASRAGRQNTEAFF.